Presented here are 27 T cell receptor beta chains from one specimen sequenced in a study of OX40 agonist ivuxolimab in advanced cancers. The table came from immunoSEQ multiplex PCR; TCRdb's copy has only in-frame clones and leaves some out. The sample lists over 55,000 clones; just over 90% were seen once. Sample: CD4+ or CD8+ T cells sorted from blood, taken in a trial of the OX40 agonist ivuxolimab. These receptors were obtained from an adult with an advanced solid tumor such as melanoma, head and neck, liver or kidney cancer.

This clone came up once. The V call is TRBV25-1, the J call TRBJ2-5; 7 bases align to TRBD2. The CDR3 contains 17 residues. V shed 6 bases, J shed 1 base, and the junction held 14 bases outside the gene matches. The germline V gene encodes CDR1 MGHDK and CDR2 SYGVNS. The CDR3 DNA reads as TGTGCCAGCAGGGGGGGGTTACAAATCACACTCCAAGAGACCCAGTACTTC. Encoded protein: CASRGGLQITLQETQYF.

The chain recombines TRBV18 with TRBJ1-1; tentative D call: TRBD1 (5 bases). Between the trimmed V and J ends, which lost 6 bases and 2 bases, there was a span of 19 bases. Germline-derived CDR1 and CDR2 are KGHSH and LQKENI. The CDR3 is 16 residues long. The CDR3 bases are TGTGCCAGCTCCCCTCAGAGCGGCGACAGCAACACTGAAGCTTTCTTT. Protein: CASSPQSGDSNTEAFF.

This chain links TRBV19 with TRBJ2-3; the match to TRBD2 covers 14 bases. Trimming took 5 bases from V and 0 from J; bases not matched to a gene: 7. CDR1 and CDR2 (germline): LNHDA, SQIVND (reference sequence). There are 18 residues in the CDR3. DNA for the CDR3: TGTGCCAGTAGTCGGACTAGCGGGAGGAGCTTTAGCACAGATACGCAGTATTTT. Translation: CASSRTSGRSFSTDTQYF.

The chain joins TRBV29-1 to TRBJ2-3; TRBD2 matches 10 bases. The V gene end was trimmed by 3 bases and the J gene end by 2 bases; junction bases not matched to a gene: 5. CDR3 length equals 15 residues. Germline V gives CDR1 SQVTM, CDR2 ANQGSEA. The CDR3 spells CSVDDSGGYTDTQYF. For the CDR3, the DNA is TGCAGCGTTGATGATAGCGGGGGGTACACAGATACGCAGTATTTT.

The chain combines TRBV29-1 with TRBJ2-1; 9 nucleotides match TRBD2. Per the germline V gene, CDR1 is SQVTM and CDR2 is ANQGSEA. J was trimmed by 10 bases and V by 6 bases; bases with no gene match: 25. The CDR3 is made up of 18 amino acids. This CDR3 is CSVRLLAQRERGAWEQFF. The CDR3 DNA reads TGCAGCGTGAGACTTTTGGCCCAGAGGGAGCGGGGGGCATGGGAGCAGTTCTTC.

The gene calls are TRBV7-2 and TRBJ2-1, with 7 nucleotides matching TRBD1. The CDR3 is made up of 13 amino acids. The V gene end was trimmed by 1 base and the J gene end by 10 bases; junction bases not matched to a gene: 4. The V gene's germline CDR1 is SGHTA and CDR2 FQGNSA. The CDR3 sequence is CASSLEGGREQFF. CDR3 bases: TGTGCCAGCAGCTTAGAAGGGGGCCGGGAGCAGTTCTTC.

Details on this clone: This CDR3 is also generated by other DNA sequences in the sample. The CDR3 is CASSVESSYNEQFF. CDR3 DNA: TGTGCCAGCAGTGTGGAGTCTTCCTACAATGAGCAGTTCTTC. The chain links TRBV6-4 to TRBJ2-1; the D is unclear. The germline V and J ends were trimmed by 4 bases and 1 base, with 8 bases remaining between them. The CDR3 covers 14 residues. CDR1 and CDR2 from the germline V gene are MRHNA and SNTAGT.

This chain links TRBV5-1 with TRBJ2-3; 9 nucleotides line up with TRBD2. Looked up from germline, CDR1 is SGHRS and CDR2 is YFSETQ. This CDR3 spans 16 amino acids. V trimming: 4 bases; J trimming: 3 bases; junction bases outside the gene matches: 9. The CDR3 DNA reads as TGCGCCAGCAGCCTGGGGGCTAGCGGGGAAACAGATACGCAGTATTTT. Translation: CASSLGASGETDTQYF.

V is TRBV5-1 and J is TRBJ2-2; 7 bases are a match to TRBD1. V shed 4 bases, J shed 0 bases, and the junction held 3 bases outside the gene matches. The CDR3 consists of 15 residues. Germline-derived CDR1 and CDR2 are SGHRS and YFSETQ. CDR3 region: CASSRGQPNTGELFF. CDR3 nucleotides: TGCGCCAGCAGCAGGGGACAGCCGAACACCGGGGAGCTGTTTTTT.

The CDR3 nucleotides read TGCAGCGTTGGGAGCGGGGTCGACTCCTACGAGCAGTACTTC. This gives the protein CSVGSGVDSYEQYF. The chain employs TRBV29-1 and TRBJ2-7, with 7 bases matching TRBD2. The CDR3 loop spans 14 amino acids. Looked up from germline, CDR1 is SQVTM and CDR2 is ANQGSEA. With 4 bases clipped from V and 0 bases from J, the junction kept 6 bases outside the gene matches.

This clone has a handful of counts. This sequence joins TRBV7-2 and TRBJ2-1; D is uncertain. The ends were cut back, 3 bases at V and 9 bases at J, with 12 bases in the middle. The CDR3 is 13 residues long. In germline, CDR1 is SGHTA, CDR2 FQGNSA. The CDR3 protein is CASSLWAVSEQFF. The DNA of the CDR3 is TGTGCCAGCAGCTTGTGGGCGGTGAGTGAGCAGTTCTTC.

The CDR3: CASSTVWGSVNQPQHF. The CDR3 DNA reads TGTGCCAGTAGTACCGTCTGGGGCAGTGTAAATCAGCCCCAGCATTTT. J is TRBJ1-5 and V is TRBV19; weak D call: TRBD1 (5 bases). Per the germline V gene, CDR1 is LNHDA and CDR2 is SQIVND (reference sequence). The CDR3 totals 16 residues. Trimming left V 4 bases short and J 4 bases short, with 17 bases between.

V usage is TRBV4-1 and J usage is TRBJ2-1; a possible D gene is TRBD2 (6 bases). CDR3 length: 16 amino acids. The ends were cut back, 0 bases at V and 4 bases at J, with 13 bases in the middle. CDR1 MGHRA and CDR2 YSYEKL come from the germline V gene. CDR3 nucleotide sequence: TGCGCCAGCAGCCAAGATTCCAGCGGGTTTTACAATGAGCAGTTCTTC. It codes for CASSQDSSGFYNEQFF.

This clone was found once. V and J are TRBV27 and TRBJ2-2; 8 bases fit TRBD2. V dropped 5 bases and J dropped 4; count of bases not matched to a gene: 18. This CDR3 has 19 residues. Germline-derived CDR1 and CDR2 are MNHEY and SMNVEV (reference sequence). The CDR3 nucleotides are TGTGCCAGCAGTAGTGCCCTCAGGACACTAGCGGAGGGCACCGGGGAGCTGTTTTTT. This sequence encodes CASSSALRTLAEGTGELFF.

This rearrangement joins TRBV27 to TRBJ2-2; 9 bases agree with TRBD2. V dropped 6 bases and J dropped 2; count of bases not matched to a gene: 13. The germline CDR1 and CDR2 sequences are MNHEY and SMNVEV (reference sequence). This CDR3 has 18 amino acids. In DNA form, the CDR3 reads TGTGCCAGCAGGAGTCCAGAGGGGCGGGAGGGAAACACCGGGGAGCTGTTTTTT. The encoded protein is CASRSPEGREGNTGELFF.

In its sample, this clone was seen once. This chain uses TRBV4-3 with TRBJ2-1, with 10 bases aligning to TRBD1. The V gene's germline CDR1 is LGHNA and CDR2 YSLEER. V gave up 0 bases and J gave up 8 bases; unmatched junction bases: 7. This CDR3 is built from 16 residues. The CDR3 DNA reads TGCGCCAGCAGCCAAGAAATGGACAGGGGGTTCGATGAGCAGTTCTTC. Translating it yields CASSQEMDRGFDEQFF.

The gene calls are TRBV5-1 and TRBJ2-6; D may be TRBD1 (5 bases). CDR1 is SGHRS and CDR2 is YFSETQ in the germline V gene. Trimming pared 0 bases from V and 0 bases from J, leaving 7 bases between. The CDR3 sequence is 16 residues long. The CDR3: CASSLEGYSGANVLTF. CDR3 nucleotide sequence: TGCGCCAGCAGCTTGGAGGGGTACTCTGGGGCCAACGTCCTGACTTTC.

The J gene is TRBJ1-1, the V gene TRBV11-3; D gene ambiguous. This CDR3 region has 14 residues. CDR1 is SGHNT and CDR2 is YENEEA in the germline V gene. V was cut by 6 bases and J by 4 bases, with 15 bases left in between. The CDR3 here is CASSHRTESTEAFF. In nucleotides, the CDR3 is TGTGCCAGCAGTCACCGGACCGAAAGCACTGAAGCTTTCTTT.

This clone was seen a handful of times. V usage is TRBV5-1 and J usage is TRBJ2-7; TRBD2 matches 7 bases. The V gene's germline CDR1 is SGHRS and CDR2 YFSETQ. Unmatched junction bases numbered 4, after V lost 4 bases and J lost 3 bases. The CDR3 contains 13 residues. The CDR3 coding sequence is TGCGCCAGCAGCGCCGCTAGCGGCTACGAGCAGTACTTC. Encoded protein: CASSAASGYEQYF.

The chain employs TRBV7-2 and TRBJ2-3; D might be TRBD1 or TRBD2, each matching 6 bases. The CDR3 sequence is 15 residues long. Between the trimmed V and J ends, which lost 0 bases and 2 bases, there was a span of 9 bases. Germline CDR1 SGHTA, CDR2 FQGNSA. In DNA form, the CDR3 reads TGTGCCAGCAGCTTAGCTCCGGGGGCCACAGATACGCAGTATTTT. Amino acids: CASSLAPGATDTQYF.

The chain recombines TRBV6-6 with TRBJ1-2; a weak D match, TRBD1 (6 bases). The germline V and J ends were trimmed by 6 bases and 4 bases, with 15 bases remaining between them. Per germline, CDR1 MNHNY and CDR2 SVGAGI (reference sequence). This CDR3 comprises 14 residues. CDR3 protein: CASSSDQGRYGYTF. The CDR3 nucleotides are TGTGCCAGCAGCTCCGATCAGGGGCGCTATGGCTACACCTTC.

A remark on this clone: The junction departs from germline at one end; a sequencing error may be responsible. V usage is TRBV4-3 and J usage is TRBJ2-1, with 7 positions matching TRBD1. Germline CDR1 is LGHNA and CDR2 is YSLEER. This CDR3 has 14 residues. The CDR3 here is CASSQEDRAPFFVF. CDR3 coding DNA: TGCGCCAGCAGCCAAGAAGACAGGGCACCTTTTTTCGTCTTC.

This chain joins TRBV27 and TRBJ1-4; 9 nucleotides agree with TRBD1. Germline lookup yields CDR1 MNHEY and CDR2 SMNVEV (reference sequence). The trim removed 1 base at V and 10 bases at J, leaving 4 bases unmatched. The CDR3 is 14 amino acids. Written as DNA, the CDR3 is TGTGCCAGCAGTTTATATACAGGGGGCGGAAAACTGTTTTTT. This sequence encodes CASSLYTGGGKLFF.

The gene calls are TRBV5-4 and TRBJ2-3, with 14 positions matching TRBD2. V lost 4 bases, J lost 10 bases, and 8 bases stayed unmatched. This CDR3 spans 15 amino acids. Germline V gene lookup returns CDR1 SGHNT and CDR2 YYREEE (reference sequence). For the CDR3, the DNA is TGTGCCAGCAGCCTGACTAGCGGGGGGGCCGACGCGCAGTATTTT. It encodes CASSLTSGGADAQYF.

The chain couples TRBV29-1 to TRBJ2-7; D call uncertain. From germline, CDR1 is SQVTM and CDR2 ANQGSEA. V lost 5 bases, J lost 3 bases, and 17 bases lay in between. This CDR3 is built from 14 residues. The CDR3, as DNA: TGCAGCGTTTTAAGTCCGGGTCCAAACTACGAGCAGTACTTC. Translation gives CSVLSPGPNYEQYF.

The CDR3 DNA follows: TGTGCCAGCAGTAGGGATACGCAGTATTTT. Protein sequence: CASSRDTQYF. V is TRBV28 and J is TRBJ2-3; D unresolved. This CDR3 has 10 residues. Looked up from germline, CDR1 is MDHEN and CDR2 is SYDVKM. The V end lost 5 bases, the J end lost 6 bases, and 3 bases lay between the germline ends.

The genes are TRBV19 and TRBJ2-1; D remains ambiguous. The ends were cut back, 3 bases at V and 7 bases at J, with 10 bases in the middle. The CDR3 length is 13 residues. The V gene's germline CDR1 is LNHDA and CDR2 SQIVND (reference sequence). As DNA, the CDR3 is TGTGCCAGTAGTATTCAGGAGAGGAATGAGCAGTTCTTC. It translates to CASSIQERNEQFF.